Shown below are 26 T cell receptor beta chains from a single sample sequenced in a study of response to subunit inactivated influenza vaccine. TCRdb ran MiXCR on the RT-PCR reads and lists one entry per CDR3 protein. The data contain around 850,000 distinct CDR3 sequences, 15% to 20% of them singletons. The specimen was PBMCs from blood, collected less than 6 days after vaccination. The receptors were gathered from a man between 45 and 60 years old who received an inactivated influenza vaccine.

This clonotype occurred a few times. V gene TRBV12-3 or TRBV12-4 combines with J gene TRBJ1-2, with TRBD1 as a possible D gene (5 bases). The CDR3 contains 15 residues. V was shortened by 6 bases and J by 4 bases, with 18 bases between the two germline ends. CDR3 DNA: TGTGCCAGCAGCACGGGACTAGGCGGGAGCTATGGCTACACCTTC. Protein: CASSTGLGGSYGYTF.

The chain combines TRBV6-5 with TRBJ2-3; TRBD2 matches 10 bases. The CDR3 is made up of 17 amino acids. J gave up 3 bases and V 2 bases, and 8 bases lay outside the gene matches. Germline V lookup: CDR1 MNHEY, CDR2 SVGAGI. The CDR3 loop is CASSYLSLAGRTDTQYF. For the CDR3, the DNA is TGTGCCAGCAGTTACCTGTCACTAGCGGGGCGGACAGATACGCAGTATTTT.

The J gene is TRBJ2-5, the V gene TRBV11-2; 8 bases are shared with TRBD1. Germline CDR1 reads SGHAT; CDR2 reads FQNNGV. V was clipped by 6 bases and J by 13 bases; unmatched bases: 16. The CDR3 has 14 amino acids. In DNA, the CDR3 is TGTGCCAGCAGGAAGCTTAGGAACAGGACAGGGATGTACTTC. Encoded protein: CASRKLRNRTGMYF. The variable domain in full, completed from reference TRBV11-2 and TRBJ2-5, reads EAGVAQSPRYKIIEKRQSVAFWCNPISGHATLYWYQQILGQGPKLLIQFQNNGVVDDSQLPKDRFSAERLKGVDSTLKIQPAKLEDSAVYLCASRKLRNRTGMYFGPGTRLLVL.

This clonotype showed up many times. This rearrangement joins TRBV12-3 or TRBV12-4 to TRBJ1-1; possible D gene TRBD1, 6 bases. The CDR3 runs 14 residues. Deletions cut 7 bases from V and 0 bases from J, with 12 bases between. CDR3 amino acids: CASNKQGVNTEAFF. CDR3 DNA sequence: TGTGCCAGCAATAAACAGGGCGTGAACACTGAAGCTTTCTTT.

The chain employs TRBV5-5 and TRBJ2-7, with D tentatively TRBD1 (6 bases). In germline, CDR1 is SGHKS, CDR2 YYEKEE (reference sequence). The V and J ends lost 2 bases and 7 bases respectively, with 22 bases between them. The CDR3 length is 16 residues. Here the CDR3 reads CASSLLETAGEQEQYF. The CDR3 nucleotides read TGTGCCAGCAGCTTATTAGAAACAGCAGGGGAACAAGAGCAGTACTTC.

The rearrangement uses TRBV9 and TRBJ2-6; D remains ambiguous. Per germline, CDR1 SGDLS and CDR2 YYNGEE. V lost 0 bases, J lost 2 bases, and 3 bases lay in between. This CDR3 has 14 residues. The CDR3 loop is CASSVGAGANVLTF. CDR3 in DNA: TGTGCCAGCAGCGTAGGGGCTGGGGCCAACGTCCTGACTTTC.

This clonotype was counted only a few times. The chain carries TRBV6-1 and TRBJ2-3; TRBD1 agrees at 7 bases. The CDR3 has 13 residues. The germline V gene has CDR1 MNHNS and CDR2 SASEGT. V was pared by 8 bases and J by 1 base, with 3 bases of the junction left unmatched. Here the CDR3 reads CASDRDGTDTQYF. CDR3 coding DNA: TGTGCCAGCGACAGGGACGGCACAGATACGCAGTATTTT.

There are a few counts of this clonotype. V usage is TRBV12-3 or TRBV12-4 and J usage is TRBJ2-2, with D perhaps matching TRBD1 (5 bases). There are 14 residues in the CDR3. V dropped 6 bases and J dropped 5 bases, with 13 bases sitting between them. CDR3 protein: CASRFQGMTGELFF. CDR3 nucleotide sequence: TGTGCCAGCAGGTTTCAGGGAATGACCGGGGAGCTGTTTTTT.

This clonotype came up a few times. The rearrangement links TRBV10-3 to TRBJ2-2, with D tentatively TRBD1 or TRBD2 (5 bases each). V was shortened by 5 bases and J by 3 bases, with 16 bases between the two germline ends. The CDR3 runs to 16 residues. Looked up from germline, CDR1 is ENHRY and CDR2 is SYGVKD. The DNA for the CDR3 is TGTGCCATCAGTTACGTGGTAGGGACCTACACCGGGGAGCTGTTTTTT. Translating gives CAISYVVGTYTGELFF.

The chain is built from TRBV4-1 and TRBJ2-5; D is possibly TRBD2 (6 bases). CDR3 length: 15 residues. Germline CDR1 and CDR2: MGHRA and YSYEKL. V was trimmed by 4 bases and J by 5 bases, leaving 17 bases between them. The CDR3: CASSRGPGTGETQYF. As DNA, the CDR3 is TGCGCCAGCAGCCGAGGCCCAGGGACTGGGGAGACCCAGTACTTC.

This clonotype has more than one count but fewer than ten. CDR3 nucleotide sequence: TGCAGTGCTAGACCCGCAGGGGTTATTAATGAAAAACTGTTTTTT. It yields the protein CSARPAGVINEKLFF. The rearrangement links TRBV20-1 to TRBJ1-4; maybe TRBD1 (6 bases). V lost 2 bases and J lost 4, with 14 bases in between. The CDR3 covers 15 residues. Germline V gives CDR1 DFQATT, CDR2 SNEGSKA (reference sequence).

This clonotype was observed many times. CDR3 protein: CASSPPGRGGRNEQFF. CDR3 coding DNA: TGTGCCAGCAGCCCGCCTGGGCGGGGGGGCCGGAATGAGCAGTTCTTC. This rearrangement joins TRBV7-9 to TRBJ2-1; 9 nucleotides align to TRBD2. Germline CDR1 and CDR2: SEHNR and FQNEAQ (reference sequence). Trimming removed 5 bases from V and 7 bases from J; junction bases left unmatched: 12. The CDR3 consists of 16 residues.

This clonotype was found a few times. V and J are TRBV20-1 and TRBJ2-1; D may be TRBD1 (6 bases). The CDR3 is 11 residues long. V lost 6 bases to trimming and J lost 7 bases, with 10 bases between them. The germline gives CDR1 DFQATT, CDR2 SNEGSKA (reference sequence). The CDR3 loop is CSASGQNEQFF. CDR3 bases: TGCAGTGCCTCGGGACAAAATGAGCAGTTCTTC.

The chain couples TRBV6-1 to TRBJ2-5; 8 bases align to TRBD2. The junction had 9 bases not matched to a gene; V was cut back by 6 bases and J by 6 bases. The CDR3 contains 14 residues. Germline CDR1 MNHNS, CDR2 SASEGT. Here the CDR3 reads CASRGSGALKTQYF. The CDR3 region has the DNA TGTGCCAGCAGGGGTAGCGGGGCCCTAAAGACCCAGTACTTC.

The gene calls are TRBV28 and TRBJ2-5, with D perhaps TRBD2 (5 bases). CDR1 and CDR2 from the germline V gene are MDHEN and SYDVKM. The CDR3 runs 14 residues. Between the trimmed V and J ends, which lost 4 bases and 4 bases, there was a span of 13 bases. The DNA of the CDR3 is TGTGCCAGCAGTTCCTTTGGCGGAGGAGAGACCCAGTACTTC. This codes for CASSSFGGGETQYF. Looking up the rest from reference TRBV28 and TRBJ2-5 gives the full variable domain: DVKVTQSSRYLVKRTGEKVFLECVQDMDHENMFWYRQDPGLGLRLIYFSYDVKMKEKGDIPEGYSVSREKKERFSLILESASTNQTSMYLCASSSFGGGETQYFGPGTRLLVL.

This clonotype was observed a few times. The gene calls are TRBV5-5 and TRBJ1-1; 7 bases match TRBD1. CDR3 length equals 16 residues. Losses at the gene ends were 3 bases for V and 4 bases for J; bases not matched to a gene: 12. Germline V gene lookup returns CDR1 SGHKS and CDR2 YYEKEE (reference sequence). As DNA, the CDR3 is TGTGCCAGCAGCTGGGGTTCCCGACAGGGAATCACTGAAGCTTTCTTT. Translated, it gives CASSWGSRQGITEAFF.

The chain joins TRBV7-3 to TRBJ1-1; TRBD1 agrees at 11 bases. The germline CDR1 and CDR2 sequences are SGHTA and FQGTGA. J lost 11 bases, V lost 5 bases, and 7 bases had no gene match. The CDR3 has 13 residues. The CDR3 coding sequence is TGTGCCAGCAGCACCGGGACAGGGGGTTTGGCTTTCTTT. It specifies CASSTGTGGLAFF.

The table lists this clonotype with a few counts. V usage is TRBV12-3 or TRBV12-4 and J usage is TRBJ1-1, with no clear D. CDR3 length: 13 residues. V lost 3 bases and J lost 2, with 7 bases in between. The CDR3 loop reads CASSFLDNTEAFF. The CDR3, as DNA: TGTGCCAGCAGTTTCTTGGATAACACTGAAGCTTTCTTT.

This clonotype has more than one count but fewer than ten. This chain joins TRBV5-1 and TRBJ2-1; 8 bases line up with TRBD2. V lost 1 base and J lost 0; bases outside the gene matches: 3. Germline loops: CDR1 SGHRS, CDR2 YFSETQ. CDR3 size: 16 residues. The chain's CDR3 is CASSLWSGSSYNEQFF. In DNA, the CDR3 is TGCGCCAGCAGCTTGTGGAGCGGGAGCTCCTACAATGAGCAGTTCTTC.

The V and J genes are TRBV29-1 and TRBJ2-7; 8 nucleotides line up with TRBD1. V dropped 3 bases and J dropped 3; count of bases not matched to a gene: 4. Germline CDR1 reads SQVTM; CDR2 reads ANQGSEA. This CDR3 contains 13 residues. CDR3 in DNA: TGCAGCGTTGAGGAGACAGGGGACTACGAGCAGTACTTC. This encodes CSVEETGDYEQYF.

This rearrangement joins TRBV28 to TRBJ2-1, with D perhaps TRBD2 (6 bases). CDR3 size: 15 residues. The germline gives CDR1 MDHEN, CDR2 SYDVKM. Trimming pared 4 bases from V and 0 bases from J, leaving 10 bases between. The DNA of the CDR3 is TGTGCCAGCAGTTCCCTAGCGTACTCCTACAATGAGCAGTTCTTC. Protein product: CASSSLAYSYNEQFF. Full variable domain (missing parts from reference TRBV28 and TRBJ2-1): DVKVTQSSRYLVKRTGEKVFLECVQDMDHENMFWYRQDPGLGLRLIYFSYDVKMKEKGDIPEGYSVSREKKERFSLILESASTNQTSMYLCASSSLAYSYNEQFFGPGTRLTVL.

The chain couples TRBV11-2 to TRBJ2-3, with 12 positions matching TRBD2. The CDR3 spans 18 residues. Germline CDR1 and CDR2: SGHAT and FQNNGV. With 2 bases clipped from V and 4 bases from J, the junction kept 10 bases outside the gene matches. CDR3 coding DNA: TGTGCCAGCAGCTTAATAGGCCCTACTAGCGGGAGGCCAGATACGCAGTATTTT. Its translation: CASSLIGPTSGRPDTQYF. Combining the CDR3 with reference TRBV11-2 and TRBJ2-3 gives the whole variable domain EAGVAQSPRYKIIEKRQSVAFWCNPISGHATLYWYQQILGQGPKLLIQFQNNGVVDDSQLPKDRFSAERLKGVDSTLKIQPAKLEDSAVYLCASSLIGPTSGRPDTQYFGPGTRLTVL.

The genes are TRBV7-8 and TRBJ2-7, with a tentative D call TRBD2 (6 bases). Germline V gives CDR1 SGHVS, CDR2 FQNEAQ. CDR3 length equals 15 residues. V lost 5 bases and J 6 bases, leaving 20 bases between the germline ends. DNA for the CDR3: TGTGCCAGCAGCCCAAGCATGGACTACCCAGCCGAGCAGTACTTC. This sequence encodes CASSPSMDYPAEQYF.

This clonotype was detected ten times or more. The V call is TRBV7-9, the J call TRBJ1-1, with TRBD1 matching over 7 bases. CDR3 length equals 13 residues. The germline CDR1 and CDR2 sequences are SEHNR and FQNEAQ (reference sequence). V dropped 5 bases and J dropped 4; count of bases not matched to a gene: 4. CDR3 sequence (DNA): TGTGCCAGCAGCAGGGGGCTCGGCACTGAAGCTTTCTTT. Protein sequence: CASSRGLGTEAFF.

The chain couples TRBV12-3 or TRBV12-4 to TRBJ2-5; the D gene could be TRBD1 or TRBD2 (5 bases each). The CDR3 length is 14 residues. Trimming shortened V by 5 bases and J by 3 bases, and 13 bases separated the two germline ends. In nucleotides, the CDR3 is TGTGCCAGCAGTACCACCGGGACGGAAGAGACCCAGTACTTC. Protein sequence: CASSTTGTEETQYF.

The rearrangement joins TRBV28 to TRBJ2-1; 8 bases line up with TRBD2. The CDR3 runs 15 residues. Germline values: CDR1 MDHEN, CDR2 SYDVKM. Trimming removed 4 bases from V and 6 bases from J; junction bases left unmatched: 8. The CDR3 region has the DNA TGTGCCAGCAGTTGGGCGGGAGGCATTATCAATGAGCAGTTCTTC. Residues: CASSWAGGIINEQFF.